Listed below are T cell receptor beta chains from one sample, sequenced in a study of CD8 T cells in ankylosing spondylitis. One entry per CDR3 protein, called by TCRdb with MiXCR from the 5' RACE reads. The profile shows some 340,000 distinct CDR3 sequences, roughly 14% of them singletons. The sequencing sample was made of blood, either unsorted or a sorted T cell fraction (not recorded which). These receptors all stem from a male donor with ankylosing spondylitis or in good health (not recorded which). The CDR3 runs from the conserved cysteine through the conserved F or W.

v_call,cdr3_aa
TRBV12-3/TRBV12-4,CASSLEGQGRGYTF
TRBV12-3/TRBV12-4,CASLLLRGSGTYNEQFF
TRBV7-9,CASTLQNAQYF
TRBV29-1,CSVGSRGDYGYTF
TRBV3-1,CASSQDWVYTF
TRBV12-3/TRBV12-4,CATARGGQMGEQFF
TRBV20-1,CSAQAGTGLGGYTF
TRBV12-3/TRBV12-4,CASSFAGGGTEAFF
TRBV6-1,CASRIPYEQYF
TRBV18,CASSLWEAPQETQYF
TRBV18,CASSLTGLAANEQFF
TRBV4-1,CASSPQQGSKNIQYF
TRBV7-6,CASSLNGQGSGELFF
TRBV6-5,CASSYSSGARAGAHGYTF
TRBV12-3/TRBV12-4,CASSSTGVRNSPLHF
TRBV10-3,CAISVTDTGELFF
TRBV10-2,CASSERGLAGGQDTQYF
TRBV11-2,CASSSSDTQYF
TRBV11-2,CASRRLTGQGANRQYF
TRBV6-2/TRBV6-3,CASRGLAGKFQETQYF
TRBV10-2,CASRVAGVYEQYF
TRBV20-1,CSGGLASYNEQFF
TRBV5-1,CASSSGTGVTDTQYF
TRBV5-1,CASRRQGLDTGELFF
TRBV5-1,CASSLDIGSEAFF
TRBV7-8,CASSLVGSWIYNEQFF
TRBV10-1,CASSGPARETQYF
TRBV12-3/TRBV12-4,CASSGWTGGVGYNEQFF
TRBV19,CASSIVGGAYEQYF
TRBV5-1,CASSFGQGDQPQHF
TRBV10-3,CAISSQGESSYNEQFF
TRBV5-6,CASSPGRTYGYTF
TRBV3-1,CASSQEGLAMLPYEQYF
TRBV7-2,CASSLKDSADTQYF
TRBV7-2,CASSFYAGVTTDTQYF
TRBV15,CATSRGAGLLWGYYEQYF
TRBV9,CASSVTSGPNTGELFF
TRBV4-1,CASSQTGWSNQPQHF
TRBV20-1,CSATNFVWGGYEQYF
TRBV5-1,CASSQGQGLYNSGANVLTF
TRBV20-1,CSAGTGGYGYTF
TRBV7-9,CASSPGTSNSPLHF